This TCR beta chain was captured in a study of blood T cell repertoires in COVID-19. For the study at large: The analysed material was cDNA or gDNA that came from T cells, B-cell-depleted T cells, or PBMCs.

CDR3 length equals 15 residues. In germline, CDR1 is SGHAT, CDR2 FQNNGV. Trimming at V came to 5 bases and at J to 4 bases, leaving 10 bases not matched to a gene. In the original analysis: Nucleated cell number was recorded as an estimate derived from reference gene primer amplification. The table came from immunoSEQ multiplex PCR; TCRdb's copy has only in-frame clones and leaves some out. The V and J calls and clone size are taken from that table; D and trimming were inferred from the DNA. Here the sample spans approximately 83,000 clones, about 76% being singletons. Input material: peripheral blood. The sequence was collected from a woman aged 80 or older with acute or convalescent COVID-19. This chain connects TRBV11-2 to TRBJ2-7, with 8 bases fitting TRBD2. This chain's CDR3 is CASSPSTSGGYEQYF. The CDR3 DNA sequence: TGTGCCAGCAGCCCGAGCACTAGCGGTGGTTACGAGCAGTACTTC. Full variable domain (rest looked up from reference TRBV11-2 and TRBJ2-7): EAGVAQSPRYKIIEKRQSVAFWCNPISGHATLYWYQQILGQGPKLLIQFQNNGVVDDSQLPKDRFSAERLKGVDSTLKIQPAKLEDSAVYLCASSPSTSGGYEQYFGPGTRLTVT.